The clone carrying this T cell receptor beta chain has more than one count but fewer than ten. Its cognate antigen is unknown. This record belongs to a study of regulatory T cells in long-lasting Graves disease. Study-level background: Graves' patients, diagnosed recently, had received antithyroid drugs under 3 months.

The CDR3 is 16 residues long. Germline CDR1 MGHRA, CDR2 YSYEKL. Trimming left V 0 bases short and J 10 bases short, with 16 bases between. CDR3-region Arm-PCR and iRepertoire HTBI primers produced the TCR beta libraries. TCRdb reprocessed the multiplex PCR reads via MiXCR and lists one record per CDR3 protein. Of 550,000 or so distinct CDR3 sequences listed, around 12% are singletons. Time point given: newly diagnosed GD, antithyroid drugs for less than 3 months. The TCR library was prepared using RNA isolated from PBMCs. Guidelines of the American Thyroid Association were used to diagnose Graves' disease. Broader study findings: There were preferences for TRBV28, TRBJ1-2 and TRBJ2-5 in persistent disease.

The same data also contributed to another study, on T cells in Graves' hyperthyroidism and ophthalmopathy. As reported in that work: Researchers found most expanded thyroid clonotypes above 0.001 in blood as well.

The input for sequencing was peripheral blood mononuclear cells (PBMCs), taken at new diagnosis, from a patient treated with antithyroid drugs. V usage is TRBV4-1 and J usage is TRBJ1-6, with D unclear. This receptor was taken from a woman younger than 45 with Graves disease. The CDR3 reads CASSQERDPPRSPLHF. The CDR3 DNA follows: TGCGCCAGCAGCCAAGAACGGGATCCCCCGAGGTCACCCCTCCACTTT.